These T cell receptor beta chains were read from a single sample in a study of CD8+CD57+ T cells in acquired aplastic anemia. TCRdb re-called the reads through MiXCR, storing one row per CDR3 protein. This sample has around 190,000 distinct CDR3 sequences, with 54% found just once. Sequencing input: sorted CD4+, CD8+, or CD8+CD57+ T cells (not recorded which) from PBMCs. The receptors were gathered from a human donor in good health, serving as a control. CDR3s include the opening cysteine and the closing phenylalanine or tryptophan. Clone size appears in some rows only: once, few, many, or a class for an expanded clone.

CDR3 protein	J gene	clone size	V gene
CASSPRQERNTIYF	TRBJ1-3	.	TRBV19
CASSQGLGGNTIYF	TRBJ1-3	.	TRBV14
CASTLTGQGVGGELFF	TRBJ2-2	many	TRBV19
CASSPPGQVYEQYF	TRBJ2-7	.	TRBV7-9
CASSQFGYQETQYF	TRBJ2-5	once	TRBV14
CASSFGRDTEAFF	TRBJ1-1	.	TRBV12-3/TRBV12-4
CASSLRTSGAVAYEQYF	TRBJ2-7	many	TRBV4-3
CASSEFTLSEQYF	TRBJ2-7	.	TRBV10-1
CASSPGMVGTGTGNTIYF	TRBJ1-3	.	TRBV7-9
CATSDSGPTPRAFF	TRBJ1-1	.	TRBV24-1
CASSESGYSQNIQYF	TRBJ2-4	few	TRBV25-1
CASRHRGSYEQYF	TRBJ2-7	.	TRBV7-8
CASSKGLAWEQYF	TRBJ2-7	.	TRBV19
CSAPRWEAGNTIYF	TRBJ1-3	many	TRBV20-1
CASSNDLDRTSTGSPLHF	TRBJ1-6	many	TRBV5-4
CASSGLAGGSYGYTF	TRBJ1-2	.	TRBV2
CAISLTADRGKETQYF	TRBJ2-5	.	TRBV10-3
CASSPGTGGRLSTDTQYF	TRBJ2-3	.	TRBV9
CASSRSEMGGNTIYF	TRBJ1-3	.	TRBV12-3/TRBV12-4
CASSEGQSSYEQYF	TRBJ2-7	few	TRBV6-1
CASSFNAGGELFF	TRBJ2-2	.	TRBV7-8